This T cell receptor beta chain was profiled in a study of cytomegalovirus exposure and HLA in healthy donors. Findings of the study overall: CMV serostatus alone was available as immune exposure information.

In the case of this clone: Its antigen is still unknown. The same CDR3 also results from other DNA sequences found in this sample.

The CDR3 covers 14 residues. Germline V gene lookup returns CDR1 SGHRS and CDR2 YFSETQ. Trimming at V came to 3 bases and at J to 3 bases, leaving 5 bases not matched to a gene. Each of the donors was a healthy bone marrow donor. Whereas donors were nominally healthy upon sampling, unrecorded immune exposures were probable. This PCR relied on a set of 60 Vbeta primers and 13 Jbeta primers. Here immunoSEQ multiplex PCR was the method, and the copy in TCRdb shows in-frame clones only, minus some. This sample's table has 150,000 to 250,000 clones. Specimen: PBMCs. This receptor was taken from a boy younger than 18 in good health and CMV-seronegative. The rearrangement uses TRBV5-1 and TRBJ2-7, with 8 bases lining up with TRBD1. This CDR3 is CASSSGTGDYEQYF. The CDR3 DNA is TGCGCCAGCAGCTCCGGGACAGGCGACTACGAGCAGTACTTC.